The rows below give T cell receptor beta chains drawn from one sample of a study of OX40 agonist ivuxolimab in advanced cancers. Generated by immunoSEQ multiplex PCR, the TCRdb table keeps only in-frame clones and is missing some. The table has 76,000 or so clones, approximately 85% seen once. The sample consisted of CD4+ or CD8+ T cells sorted from blood, taken in a trial of the OX40 agonist ivuxolimab. The source of these receptors is an adult with an advanced solid tumor such as melanoma, head and neck, liver or kidney cancer. Both conserved end residues are part of each CDR3. The order of the fields is D gene, J gene, V gene, clone size, CDR3 DNA, CDR3 protein. A D gene is named only where the DNA matches it firmly. The size of a clone is reported for some rows only, either as once, few or many, or as a class for expanded clones.

NA	TRBJ1-1	TRBV14	few	TGTGCCAGCAGCCAGGAGTCTTACACTGAAGCTTTCTTT	CASSQESYTEAFF
TRBD1	TRBJ1-5	TRBV7-8	once	TGTGCCAGCAGCTTAGGGGCAGGGGGGGGCAATCAGCCCCAGCATTTT	CASSLGAGGGNQPQHF
NA	TRBJ2-2	TRBV5-1	NA	TGCGCCAGCAGCCCAACAGTGACCGGGGAGCTGTTTTTT	CASSPTVTGELFF
NA	TRBJ2-1	TRBV10-2	NA	TGCGCCAGCAGTGATCCAGCGGTCTTCCTCTACAATGAGCAGTTCTTC	CASSDPAVFLYNEQFF
NA	TRBJ1-1	TRBV4-2	NA	TGTGCCAGCAGCCAAGTCGTTCCGCGGGGCGTAAACACTGAAGCTTTCTTT	CASSQVVPRGVNTEAFF
TRBD1	TRBJ2-7	TRBV27	NA	TGTGCCAGCAGGACAGGGGGCGGGGGATACGAGCAGTACTTC	CASRTGGGGYEQYF
NA	TRBJ2-1	TRBV7-2	few	TGTGCCAGCAGCGTCAGGGGCGGTGAGCAGTTCTTC	CASSVRGGEQFF
TRBD1	TRBJ2-1	TRBV18	NA	TGTGCCAGCTCACCCGGGACAGGGGCTTACAATGAGCAGTTCTTC	CASSPGTGAYNEQFF
NA	TRBJ1-1	TRBV7-8	NA	TGTGCCAGCAGCTATAGCCCTCCCCCGGGGCTCACTGAAGCTTTCTTT	CASSYSPPPGLTEAFF
TRBD1	TRBJ2-7	TRBV4-2	NA	TGTGCCAGCAGCCAAGTCCTGGGACAGGGGGTTTACGAGCAGTACTTC	CASSQVLGQGVYEQYF
NA	TRBJ2-6	TRBV21-1	NA	TGTGCCAGCAGCACCTTGGGAGGAGGTCTCTCTGGGGCCAACGTCCTGACTTTC	CASSTLGGGLSGANVLTF
NA	TRBJ1-1	TRBV6-1	NA	TGTGCCAGCGACTCATATCTACCCCACACTGAAGCTTTCTTT	CASDSYLPHTEAFF
TRBD2	TRBJ2-7	TRBV9	once	TGTGCCAGCAGCGTAGCTGGCGGGGGTATCCCCTACGAGCAGTACTTC	CASSVAGGGIPYEQYF
NA	TRBJ2-1	TRBV4-1	NA	TGCGCCAGCAGCCAAGATCCCCTCCGAGGGGGGGCCAATGAGCAGTTCTTC	CASSQDPLRGGANEQFF
TRBD2	TRBJ2-5	TRBV11-2	few	TGTGCCAGCAGCTTACGTGGGAGGGACCAAGAGACCCAGTACTTC	CASSLRGRDQETQYF
TRBD2	TRBJ2-3	TRBV12-5	NA	TGTGCTAGTGGTGCCGGGACTACCTACACAGATACGCAGTATTTT	CASGAGTTYTDTQYF
NA	TRBJ1-1	TRBV6-6	once	TGTGCCAGCAGTTACCTTCCAGCGAACACTGAAGCTTTCTTT	CASSYLPANTEAFF
TRBD1	TRBJ1-2	TRBV15	NA	TGTGCCACCAGCAGAGCGACAGGGAGGGCTATTGACTATGGCTACACCTTC	CATSRATGRAIDYGYTF
NA	TRBJ1-2	TRBV5-4	NA	TGTGCCAGCAGCTTGGACTCGAGCGGCTACACCTTC	CASSLDSSGYTF
NA	TRBJ1-3	TRBV30	NA	TGTGCCTGGAGGGGCGAGGGCTACTCTGGAAACACCATATATTTT	CAWRGEGYSGNTIYF
NA	TRBJ1-1	TRBV7-9	NA	TGTGCCAGCAGCTTAGACGCCAGGCAGAACACTGAAGCTTTCTTT	CASSLDARQNTEAFF
NA	TRBJ2-7	TRBV19	NA	TGTGCCAGTAGTATAGGGGTGGGAGCCTACGAGCAGTACTTC	CASSIGVGAYEQYF
NA	TRBJ2-7	TRBV11-2	NA	TGTGCCAGCAGCTTAGACGGGGCCTCCTACGAGCAGTACTTC	CASSLDGASYEQYF
NA	TRBJ2-1	TRBV6-4	NA	TGTGCCAGCAGTGACTATAGCCACAATGAGCAGTTCTTC	CASSDYSHNEQFF
NA	TRBJ2-5	TRBV18	NA	TGTGCCAGCTCACCGGCGGGGCCCCCCCCTAAAGAGACCCAGTACTTC	CASSPAGPPPKETQYF
TRBD2	TRBJ2-1	TRBV13	NA	TGTGCCAGCATCAAAAACGGGGGGGGCTCGGAGAATGAGCAGTTCTTC	CASIKNGGGSENEQFF
NA	TRBJ2-2	TRBV2	NA	TGTGCCAGCATTCGGACCAGTTTCCTCGGCGGGGAGCTGTTTTTT	CASIRTSFLGGELFF
NA	TRBJ1-5	TRBV30	few	TGTGCCTGGAGTGTACAGGGTCGGGATCAGCCCCAGCATTTT	CAWSVQGRDQPQHF
TRBD2	TRBJ2-7	TRBV5-1	NA	TGCGCCAGCAGCTTGGCCGAGGTTAGCGGGAGACCAACCTACGAGCAGTACTTC	CASSLAEVSGRPTYEQYF
TRBD1	TRBJ2-2	TRBV19	NA	TGTGCCAGTAGGGGACAGGGGGGCACCGGGGAGCTGTTTTTT	CASRGQGGTGELFF
TRBD1	TRBJ1-5	TRBV2	NA	TGTGCCAGCAGTCCGGGACAGTATAGCAATCAGCCCCAGCATTTT	CASSPGQYSNQPQHF
TRBD2	TRBJ2-3	TRBV7-2	NA	TGTGCCAGCAGCCTTAGCGGGGGGGCAGATACGCAGTATTTT	CASSLSGGADTQYF
TRBD2	TRBJ2-1	TRBV13	NA	TGTGCCAGCAGCCATACAGCGGGGGCCTCCTACAATGAGCAGTTCTTC	CASSHTAGASYNEQFF
TRBD1	TRBJ1-2	TRBV6-1	once	TGTGCCAGCAGTGAGCGACAGGGTCAGGGCTACACCTTC	CASSERQGQGYTF
NA	TRBJ2-7	TRBV10-3	few	TGTGCCATCAGTGAGGGGTGGGCAGGGGACTACGAGCAGTACTTC	CAISEGWAGDYEQYF
NA	TRBJ2-4	TRBV4-3	medium-sized	TGCGCCAGCAGCCAAGATCGGGACTCCCTGAACATTCAGTACTTC	CASSQDRDSLNIQYF
NA	TRBJ2-7	TRBV27	few	TGTGCCAGCAGGGTACCATACGAGCAGTACTTC	CASRVPYEQYF
TRBD1	TRBJ1-1	TRBV18	NA	TGTGCCAGCTCACCGGACAGGGCGGGGACTGAAGCTTTCTTT	CASSPDRAGTEAFF
NA	TRBJ1-5	TRBV10-3	NA	TGTGCCATCAGTGAGCACAGGGATCCCAAATTGCATCAGCCCCAGCATTTT	CAISEHRDPKLHQPQHF
TRBD1	TRBJ1-5	TRBV30	NA	TGTGCCTGGAGGACAGGGCGCAATCAGCCCCAGCATTTT	CAWRTGRNQPQHF
NA	TRBJ1-2	TRBV2	few	TGTGCCAGCAGTGCCGAAGACAGTGGCTACACCTTC	CASSAEDSGYTF
TRBD1	TRBJ2-7	TRBV27	once	TGTGCCAGCAGTCCCCGGACAGGGGCCTACGAGCAGTACTTC	CASSPRTGAYEQYF
NA	TRBJ2-6	TRBV7-9	once	TGTGCCAGCAGCCCGGGGCCAGCTGGGGCCAACGTCCTGACTTTC	CASSPGPAGANVLTF
NA	TRBJ1-1	TRBV7-6	NA	TGTGCCAGCAGCTTAGGTCCAGGGATGAACACTGAAGCTTTCTTT	CASSLGPGMNTEAFF
NA	TRBJ2-7	TRBV7-2	NA	TGTGCCAGCAGCTTAGCGAGGGGACCTGGCACCTACGAGCAGTACTTC	CASSLARGPGTYEQYF
NA	TRBJ1-5	TRBV7-8	once	TGTGCCAGCAGCGGGACTGGTGCAATCGATCCCCAGCATTTT	CASSGTGAIDPQHF
NA	TRBJ2-7	TRBV6-5	NA	TGTGCCAGCAGTACTACGGCCGAGCAGTACTTC	CASSTTAEQYF
TRBD2	TRBJ2-3	TRBV5-1	NA	TGCGCCAGCAGCCCCGCCCTGGGAGAGCGGGGGGGGAGCACAGATACGCAGTATTTT	CASSPALGERGGSTDTQYF
NA	TRBJ2-2	TRBV5-1	many	TGCGCCAGCAGCTTGCAAACCGGGGAGCTGTTTTTT	CASSLQTGELFF
TRBD1	TRBJ1-1	TRBV2	NA	TGTGCCAGCGTTGGACAGGGTATAAACACTGAAGCTTTCTTT	CASVGQGINTEAFF
NA	TRBJ2-3	TRBV10-3	NA	TGTGCCATCAGTGAGTCGAGTAGGGGAATAGATACGCAGTATTTT	CAISESSRGIDTQYF
TRBD1	TRBJ1-1	TRBV15	NA	TGTGCCACCAGCAGAGATGAGGGGACAGGGAGAACTGAAGCTTTCTTT	CATSRDEGTGRTEAFF
NA	TRBJ2-7	TRBV7-9	once	TGTGCCAGCAGCTTAACCGGGACTCCTACTGGCGAGCAGTACTTC	CASSLTGTPTGEQYF